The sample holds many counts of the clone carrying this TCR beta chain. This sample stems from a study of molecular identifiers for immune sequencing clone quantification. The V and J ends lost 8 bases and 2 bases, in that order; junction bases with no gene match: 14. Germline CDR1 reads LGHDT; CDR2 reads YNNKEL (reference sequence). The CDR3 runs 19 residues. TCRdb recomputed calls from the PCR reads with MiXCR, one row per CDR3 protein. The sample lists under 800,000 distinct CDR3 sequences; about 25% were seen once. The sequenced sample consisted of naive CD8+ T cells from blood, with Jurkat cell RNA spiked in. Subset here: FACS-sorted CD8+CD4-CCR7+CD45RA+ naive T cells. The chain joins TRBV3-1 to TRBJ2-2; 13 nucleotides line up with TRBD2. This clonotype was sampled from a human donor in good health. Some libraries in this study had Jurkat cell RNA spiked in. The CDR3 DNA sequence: TGTGCCAGCGGGGTTCCGGGACTAGCGGGGCCACGTAACACCGGGGAGCTGTTTTTT. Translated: CASGVPGLAGPRNTGELFF.